What follows are 3 T cell receptor beta chains derived from one specimen sequenced in a study of CD8+ T cells in alopecia areata. Extracted from the samples, RNA was reverse transcribed into cDNA to serve as the sequencing template. Assay used: immunoSEQ multiplex PCR; TCRdb lists only in-frame clones, some missing. The table lists some 200,000 clones, around 56% of them singletons. Treatment reported: oral pan-JAK inhibitor, 5-10 mg twice daily. The specimen comprised CD4+ T cells sorted from blood, sampled at week 4, from a patient treated with tofacitinib. The receptors originated from a human donor with alopecia areata.

The rearrangement uses TRBV27 and TRBJ2-7, with TRBD1 matching over 7 bases. The CDR3 runs 15 residues. The V segment lost 7 bases and the J segment 3 bases; nucleotides outside the gene matches: 12. Germline lookup yields CDR1 MNHEY and CDR2 SMNVEV (reference sequence). The CDR3 region is CASNTWDRYHYEQYF. CDR3 in DNA: TGTGCCAGCAATACGTGGGACAGATACCACTACGAGCAGTACTTC.

This clone was seen once. The genes are TRBV5-1 and TRBJ2-5, with 9 bases that match TRBD2. J was trimmed by 4 bases and V by 3 bases; bases with no gene match: 10. The germline V gene encodes CDR1 SGHRS and CDR2 YFSETQ. This CDR3 region has 16 residues. This chain's CDR3 is CASSSVRRLAAETQYF. In nucleotides, the CDR3 is TGCGCCAGCAGCTCCGTACGGCGACTAGCGGCAGAGACCCAGTACTTC.

This chain joins TRBV7-8 and TRBJ2-5; 9 nucleotides line up with TRBD1. Germline V gene sequence: CDR1 SGHVS, CDR2 FQNEAQ. With 3 bases clipped from V and 2 bases from J, the junction kept 4 bases outside the gene matches. CDR3 length: 15 amino acids. CDR3 sequence: CASSFWDRVQETQYF. CDR3 coding DNA: TGTGCCAGCAGCTTCTGGGACAGGGTTCAAGAGACCCAGTACTTC.